This T cell receptor beta chain comes out of a study of T-cell memory formation after mild COVID-19. Findings of the study overall: Mostly located in CM and EM were contracting CD4+ clones, with contracting CD8+ clones located in EMRA.

V trimming: 1 base; J trimming: 0 bases; junction bases outside the gene matches: 6. CDR3 length: 17 residues. TCRdb re-analysed the 5' RACE reads in MiXCR, keeping a single row per CDR3 protein. Among 400,000 to 500,000 distinct CDR3 sequences listed, over 15% were seen once. A few counts support this clonotype. Its target is not known. The J gene is TRBJ1-5, the V gene TRBV12-3 or TRBV12-4; 7 nucleotides match TRBD1. The material sequenced was PBMCs or a T cell subset sorted from them (not recorded which). The source of this sequence is a man aged 18 to 30 who had mild COVID-19 (a few samples of this study predate the infection). Cell type and time point are not known. The CDR3 loop reads CASSLGQGDYSNQPQHF. DNA of the CDR3: TGTGCCAGCAGTTTAGGGCAGGGGGATTATAGCAATCAGCCCCAGCATTTT.